This T cell receptor (beta chain) was profiled in a study of T-cell memory formation after mild COVID-19. General study findings and limits: Later expanders leaned CD4+, whereas clones that contracted between day 15 and 85 were balanced CD4/CD8.

This clonotype was seen a few times. Its specificity is not known. The V end was cut by 2 bases, the J end by 5 bases, with 6 bases between. In germline, CDR1 is SGHVS, CDR2 FNYEAQ. The CDR3 contains 12 residues. 5'RACE with constant-segment primers yielded barcoded, UMI-tagged TCR alpha and TCR beta cDNA libraries. TCRdb redid the calling of the 5' RACE reads with MiXCR, one entry per CDR3 protein. The repertoire consists of around 420,000 distinct CDR3 sequences, with roughly 24% occurring once and the leading ten covering 7% to 9.5%. This TCR came from an adult woman who had mild COVID-19 (a few samples of this study predate the infection). Cell type and time point are not known. The specimen was PBMCs or a T cell subset sorted from them (not recorded which). This sequence joins TRBV7-6 and TRBJ2-5, with D perhaps matching TRBD2 (5 bases). The CDR3 reads CASSLWRETQYF. CDR3 DNA: TGTGCCAGCAGCTTATGGAGGGAGACCCAGTACTTC. The entire variable domain, with the rest obtained from reference TRBV7-6 and TRBJ2-5, is as follows: GAGVSQSPRYKVTKRGQDVALRCDPISGHVSLYWYRQALGQGPEFLTYFNYEAQQDKSGLPNDRFSAERPEGSISTLTIQRTEQRDSAMYRCASSLWRETQYFGPGTRLLVL.